The entry below gives a single TCR beta chain sequence along with its context. The sample is drawn from a study of blood T cell repertoires in COVID-19. Sequencing was performed with immunoSEQ multiplex PCR; in TCRdb, only in-frame clones are kept and a portion is missing. The table has about 59,000 clones, approximately 89% seen once. The clonotype originates from a man in his 60s with active or convalescent COVID-19. Sequencing input: peripheral blood.

CDR3 sequence (DNA): TGTGCCAGCTCATACTACAACCGGGACAGGTCGAGCTCCTACAATGAGCAGTTCTTC. It encodes CASSYYNRDRSSSYNEQFF. The chain combines TRBV18 with TRBJ2-1, with 8 positions matching TRBD1. The CDR3 has 19 amino acids. Germline-derived CDR1 and CDR2 are KGHSH and LQKENI. Trimming removed 5 bases from V and 0 bases from J; junction bases left unmatched: 15. The entire variable domain, with the rest obtained from reference TRBV18 and TRBJ2-1, is as follows: NAGVMQNPRHLVRRRGQEARLRCSPMKGHSHVYWYRQLPEEGLKFMVYLQKENIIDESGMPKERFSAEFPKEGPSILRIQQVVRGDSAAYFCASSYYNRDRSSSYNEQFFGPGTRLTVL.